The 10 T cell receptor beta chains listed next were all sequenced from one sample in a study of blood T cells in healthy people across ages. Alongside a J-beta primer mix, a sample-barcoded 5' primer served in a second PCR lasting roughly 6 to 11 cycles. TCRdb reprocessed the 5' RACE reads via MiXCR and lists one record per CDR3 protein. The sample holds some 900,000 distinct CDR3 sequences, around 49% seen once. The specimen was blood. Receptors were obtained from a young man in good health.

The CDR3 DNA sequence: TGTGCCACCGAGAGGGACAGGGGTCCTACTCTAGCCAAAAACATTCAGTACTTC. Protein sequence: CATERDRGPTLAKNIQYF. This chain links TRBV6-4 with TRBJ2-4; 10 bases are a match to TRBD1. This CDR3 has 18 residues. J lost 0 bases, V lost 10 bases, and 15 bases had no gene match. In germline, CDR1 is MRHNA, CDR2 SNTAGT.

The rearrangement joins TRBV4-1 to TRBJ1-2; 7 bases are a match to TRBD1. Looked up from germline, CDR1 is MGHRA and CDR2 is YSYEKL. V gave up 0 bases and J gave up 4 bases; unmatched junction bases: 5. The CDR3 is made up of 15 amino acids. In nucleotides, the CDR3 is TGCGCCAGCAGCCAAGAGGGGACAGTCCGCTATGGCTACACCTTC. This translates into CASSQEGTVRYGYTF.

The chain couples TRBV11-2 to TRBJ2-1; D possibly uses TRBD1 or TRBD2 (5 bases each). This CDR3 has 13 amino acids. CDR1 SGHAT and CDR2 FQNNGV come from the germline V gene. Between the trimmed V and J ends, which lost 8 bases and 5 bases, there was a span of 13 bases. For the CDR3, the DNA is TGTGCCAGCGGGACGGGGCCCGACAATGAGCAGTTCTTC. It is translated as CASGTGPDNEQFF. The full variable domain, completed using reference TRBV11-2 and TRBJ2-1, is EAGVAQSPRYKIIEKRQSVAFWCNPISGHATLYWYQQILGQGPKLLIQFQNNGVVDDSQLPKDRFSAERLKGVDSTLKIQPAKLEDSAVYLCASGTGPDNEQFFGPGTRLTVL.

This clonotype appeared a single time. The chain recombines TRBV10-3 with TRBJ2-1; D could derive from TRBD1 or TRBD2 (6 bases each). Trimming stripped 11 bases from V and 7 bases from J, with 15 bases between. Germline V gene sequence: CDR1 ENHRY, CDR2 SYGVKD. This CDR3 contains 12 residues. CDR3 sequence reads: CAGGGGGNEQFF. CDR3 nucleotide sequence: TGTGCCGGAGGGGGTGGGGGGAATGAGCAGTTCTTC.

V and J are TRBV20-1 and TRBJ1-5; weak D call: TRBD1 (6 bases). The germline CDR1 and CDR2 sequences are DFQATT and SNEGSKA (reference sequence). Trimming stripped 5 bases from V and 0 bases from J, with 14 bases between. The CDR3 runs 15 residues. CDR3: CSADPGQYSNQPQHF. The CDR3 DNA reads TGCAGTGCTGATCCGGGACAATATAGCAATCAGCCCCAGCATTTT.

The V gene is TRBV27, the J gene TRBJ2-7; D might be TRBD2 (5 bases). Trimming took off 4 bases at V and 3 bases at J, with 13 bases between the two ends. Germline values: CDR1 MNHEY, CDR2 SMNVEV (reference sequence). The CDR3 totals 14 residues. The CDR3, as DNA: TGTGCCAGCAGTTATAATAGCGACAACTACGAGCAGTACTTC. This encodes CASSYNSDNYEQYF.

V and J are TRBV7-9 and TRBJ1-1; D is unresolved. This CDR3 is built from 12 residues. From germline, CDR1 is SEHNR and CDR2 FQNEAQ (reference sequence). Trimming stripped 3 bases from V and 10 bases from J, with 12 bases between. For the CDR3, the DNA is TGTGCCAGCAGCTTTGCGGAGGATCGAGCTTTCTTT. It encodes CASSFAEDRAFF.

The chain's CDR3 is CATSDPKLAGYNEQFF. CDR3 in DNA: TGTGCCACCAGTGATCCCAAACTAGCGGGATACAATGAGCAGTTCTTC. This chain joins TRBV24-1 and TRBJ2-1, with 10 bases lining up with TRBD2. The V segment lost 3 bases and the J segment 4 bases; nucleotides outside the gene matches: 5. The CDR3 spans 16 residues. Germline CDR1 KGHDR, CDR2 SFDVKD.

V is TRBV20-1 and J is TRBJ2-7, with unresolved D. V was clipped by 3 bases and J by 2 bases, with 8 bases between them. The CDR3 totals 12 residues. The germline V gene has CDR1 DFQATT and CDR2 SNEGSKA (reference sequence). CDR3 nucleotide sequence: TGCAGTGCTAGGTCGTCTACCTACGAGCAGTACTTC. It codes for CSARSSTYEQYF.

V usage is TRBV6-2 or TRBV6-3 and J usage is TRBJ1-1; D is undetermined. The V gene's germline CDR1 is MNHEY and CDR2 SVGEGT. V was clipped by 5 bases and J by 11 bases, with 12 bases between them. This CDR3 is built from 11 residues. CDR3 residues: CASSGPSDAFF. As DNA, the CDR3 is TGTGCCAGCAGTGGGCCAAGTGACGCTTTCTTT.